The following is a T cell receptor beta chain sequence with its context. This clone has only one observation. Its antigen remains unidentified. No base-level quality is on record; no much larger clone is a single base apart. The CDR3, cysteine through phenylalanine, is 12 amino acids long. Just the 36-base CDR3 DNA is kept, in frame starting at base 1. Looking up the germline V gene (reference sequence) yields CDR1 GTSNPN and CDR2 SVGIG. V sheds 2 bases and J sheds 7 bases, leaving 9 bases between their ends. These data are taken from a study of blood T cell repertoires in COVID-19 (TCRdb year 2020). In the study overall: Samples covering the acute and convalescent phases of COVID-19 were provided by collaborators in the United States, Italy and Spain. Nearly every sample came with metadata listing a de-identified subject ID, COVID-19 status, age in years and sex. Where available, HLA class I and class II types were taken from metadata supplied by the sample provider and were not determined by assay-based typing. The dataset comprised deeply sampled blood TCRbeta repertoires from subjects exposed to, actively infected with, or recovered from COVID-19. Samples were obtained from the ongoing ImmuneRACE study (first 160 participants) and from some 1,300 subjects provided by 6 global collaborators. The prospective study material was composed of cDNA or gDNA derived from T cells, B-cell-depleted T cells, or PBMCs. The repertoires were released in a freely available public database meant as a resource for research on the immune response to SARS-CoV-2.

What the study reported, not specific to this receptor: Clinical and demographic metadata were provided uncurated, with the amount varying by source and participant.

The collaborating institutions used their own protocols to collect whole blood in K2EDTA tubes. For TCRbeta analysis, collaborators shipped samples as frozen whole blood, isolated PBMCs, or DNA extracted from either of those sample types. TCRbeta CDR3 regions were amplified from genomic DNA using the immunoSEQ Assay, a bias-controlled multiplex PCR. Turning to the authors' computational methods: The number of nucleated cells in each sample was estimated from the amplification of reference gene primers within the assay. To quantify the absolute abundance of each unique TCRbeta CDR3 rearrangement, sequence reads were collapsed and filtered. For each sample, productive Simpson clonality was calculated as the square root of Simpson's diversity index over productive rearrangements. In its TCRdb copy, this immuneACCESS table keeps in-frame sequences only and misses some clones. Where compared with another copy, unresolved V genes explain less than half of these, and the others have no known cause. The DNA was the basis for D and trimming; V, J and clone size are from that table. This sample has roughly 50,000 clones in its table, and 90% of those were observed once. More than 6.5% of the sample lies in the top ten.

The chain was built from TRBV30 and TRBJ2-1; a weak D assignment points to TRBD1 (6 bases agree). The sample consisted of peripheral blood. This TCR derives from a woman in her thirties or forties with active COVID-19. This receptor has the CDR3 CAWSLQGNEQFF. At the DNA level, the sequence is TGTGCCTGGAGTTTACAGGGTAATGAGCAGTTCTTC. The full variable domain, completed from the reference TRBV30 and TRBJ2-1 proteins outside the CDR3, reads SQTIHQWPATLVQPVGSPLSLECTVEGTSNPNLYWYRQAAGRGLQLLFYSVGIGQISSEVPQNLSASRPQDRQFILSSKKLLLSDSGFYLCAWSLQGNEQFFGPGTRLTVL.